This T cell receptor (beta chain) was sequenced during a study of blood T cell repertoires in COVID-19. In the study overall: Nucleic acid was either cDNA or gDNA, and it came from T cells, B-cell-depleted T cells, or PBMCs.

Source study methods: Reference gene primers were amplified, and this amplification served to estimate nucleated cell counts. Libraries were prepared by immunoSEQ multiplex PCR; TCRdb keeps only in-frame clonotypes and omits some of them. The V and J calls and clone size are taken from that table; D and trimming were inferred from the DNA. The sample includes around 52,000 clones, 87% of them seen just once. Germline-derived CDR1 and CDR2 are MGHRA and YSYEKL. The CDR3 runs 15 residues. The V end was cut by 2 bases, the J end by 1 base, with 11 bases between. Enrollment of patients from Seattle took place during active infection, with longitudinal follow-up.

Material for sequencing was peripheral blood. The sequence was collected from a woman at least 80 years old with COVID-19, enrolled during active disease. The chain is built from TRBV4-1 and TRBJ1-1; perhaps TRBD1 as D (6 bases). The CDR3 nucleotides are TGCGCCAGCAGCCAACCGACAGGAGGGAACACTGAAGCTTTCTTT. Amino acids: CASSQPTGGNTEAFF.